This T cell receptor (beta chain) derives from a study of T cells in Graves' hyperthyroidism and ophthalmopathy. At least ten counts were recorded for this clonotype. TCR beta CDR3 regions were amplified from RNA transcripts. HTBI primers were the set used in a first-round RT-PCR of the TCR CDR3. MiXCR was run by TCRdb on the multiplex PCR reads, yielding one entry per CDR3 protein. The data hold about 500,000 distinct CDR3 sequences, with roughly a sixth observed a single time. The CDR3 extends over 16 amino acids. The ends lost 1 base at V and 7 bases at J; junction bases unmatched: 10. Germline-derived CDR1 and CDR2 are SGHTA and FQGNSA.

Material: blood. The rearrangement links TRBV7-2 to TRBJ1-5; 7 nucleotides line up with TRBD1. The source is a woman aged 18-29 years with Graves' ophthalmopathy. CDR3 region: CASSLDPDRTGQPQHF. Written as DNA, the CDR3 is TGTGCCAGCAGCTTAGACCCGGACAGGACGGGCCAGCCCCAGCATTTT. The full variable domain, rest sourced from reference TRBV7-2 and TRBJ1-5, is GAGVSQSPSNKVTEKGKDVELRCDPISGHTALYWYRQSLGQGLEFLIYFQGNSAPDKSGLPSDRFSAERTGGSVSTLTIQRTQQEDSAVYLCASSLDPDRTGQPQHFGDGTRLSIL.